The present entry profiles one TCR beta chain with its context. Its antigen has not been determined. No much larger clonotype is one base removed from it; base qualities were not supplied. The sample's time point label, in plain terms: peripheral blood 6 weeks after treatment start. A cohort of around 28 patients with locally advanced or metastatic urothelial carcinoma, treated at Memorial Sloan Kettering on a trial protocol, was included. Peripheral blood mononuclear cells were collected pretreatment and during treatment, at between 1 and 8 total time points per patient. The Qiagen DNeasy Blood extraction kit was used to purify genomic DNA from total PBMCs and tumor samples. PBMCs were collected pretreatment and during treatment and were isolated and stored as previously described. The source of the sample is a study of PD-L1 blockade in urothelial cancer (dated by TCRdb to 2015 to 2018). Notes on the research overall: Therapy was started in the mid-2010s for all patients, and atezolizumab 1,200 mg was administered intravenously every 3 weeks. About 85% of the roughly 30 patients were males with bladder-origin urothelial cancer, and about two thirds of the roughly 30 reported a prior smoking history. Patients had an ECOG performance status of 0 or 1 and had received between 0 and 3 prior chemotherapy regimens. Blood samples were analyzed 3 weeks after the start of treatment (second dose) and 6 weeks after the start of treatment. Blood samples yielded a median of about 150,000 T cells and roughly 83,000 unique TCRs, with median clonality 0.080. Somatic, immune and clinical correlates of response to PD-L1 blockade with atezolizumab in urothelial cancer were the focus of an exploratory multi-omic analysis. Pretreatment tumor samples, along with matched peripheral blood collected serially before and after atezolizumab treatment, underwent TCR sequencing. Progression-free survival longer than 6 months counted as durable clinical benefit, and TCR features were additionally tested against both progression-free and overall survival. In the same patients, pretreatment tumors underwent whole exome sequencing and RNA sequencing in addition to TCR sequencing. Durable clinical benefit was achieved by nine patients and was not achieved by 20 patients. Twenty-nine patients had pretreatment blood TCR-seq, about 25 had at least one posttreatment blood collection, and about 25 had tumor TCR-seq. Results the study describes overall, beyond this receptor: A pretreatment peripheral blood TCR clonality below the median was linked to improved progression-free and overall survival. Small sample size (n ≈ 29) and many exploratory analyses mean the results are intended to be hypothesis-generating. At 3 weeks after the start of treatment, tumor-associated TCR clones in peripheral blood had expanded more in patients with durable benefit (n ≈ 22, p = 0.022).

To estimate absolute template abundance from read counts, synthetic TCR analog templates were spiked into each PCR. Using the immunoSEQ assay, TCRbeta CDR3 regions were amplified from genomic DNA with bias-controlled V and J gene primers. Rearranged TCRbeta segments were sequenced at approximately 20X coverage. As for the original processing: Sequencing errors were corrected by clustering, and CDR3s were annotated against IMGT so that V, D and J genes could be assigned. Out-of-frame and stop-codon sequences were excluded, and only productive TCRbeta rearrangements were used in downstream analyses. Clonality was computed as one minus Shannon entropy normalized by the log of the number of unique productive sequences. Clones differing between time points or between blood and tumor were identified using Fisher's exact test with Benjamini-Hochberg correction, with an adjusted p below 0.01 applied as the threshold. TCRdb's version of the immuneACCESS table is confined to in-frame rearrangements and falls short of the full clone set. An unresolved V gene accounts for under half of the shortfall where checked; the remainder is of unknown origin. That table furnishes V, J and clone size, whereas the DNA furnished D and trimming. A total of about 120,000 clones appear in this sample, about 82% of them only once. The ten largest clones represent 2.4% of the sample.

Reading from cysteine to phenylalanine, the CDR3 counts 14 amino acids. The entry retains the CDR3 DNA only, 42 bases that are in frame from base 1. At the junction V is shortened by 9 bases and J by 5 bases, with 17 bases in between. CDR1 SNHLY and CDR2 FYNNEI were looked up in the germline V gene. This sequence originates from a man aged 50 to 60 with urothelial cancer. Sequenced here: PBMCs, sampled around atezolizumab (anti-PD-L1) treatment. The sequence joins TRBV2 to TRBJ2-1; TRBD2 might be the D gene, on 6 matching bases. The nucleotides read TGTGCCAGTCTGTTAGGGACTGGAGACAATGAGCAGTTCTTC. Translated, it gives CASLLGTGDNEQFF.